This TCR beta chain was profiled in a study of response to subunit inactivated influenza vaccine. Study-wide points: T cells newly recruited by each seasonal influenza vaccination are few, the authors suggested.

TCRdb analysed the RT-PCR reads with MiXCR anew, one entry per CDR3 protein. Of 450,000 to 600,000 distinct CDR3 sequences in the sample, approximately 7.8% were seen once. This clonotype was found a few times. Its antigen is still unknown. Trimming cost V 5 bases and J 3 bases, with 10 bases left between them. Germline V gives CDR1 DFQATT, CDR2 SNEGSKA (reference sequence). CDR3 length equals 12 residues. The sample here was PBMCs from blood, taken roughly 24 months after vaccination. The receptor was isolated from a man aged 50-75 years who received an inactivated influenza vaccine. The chain is built from TRBV20-1 and TRBJ2-5, with a possible D match to TRBD2 (5 bases). CDR3 DNA sequence: TGCAGTGCTCGGTGGGGAGAAGAGACCCAGTACTTC. Translating gives CSARWGEETQYF.